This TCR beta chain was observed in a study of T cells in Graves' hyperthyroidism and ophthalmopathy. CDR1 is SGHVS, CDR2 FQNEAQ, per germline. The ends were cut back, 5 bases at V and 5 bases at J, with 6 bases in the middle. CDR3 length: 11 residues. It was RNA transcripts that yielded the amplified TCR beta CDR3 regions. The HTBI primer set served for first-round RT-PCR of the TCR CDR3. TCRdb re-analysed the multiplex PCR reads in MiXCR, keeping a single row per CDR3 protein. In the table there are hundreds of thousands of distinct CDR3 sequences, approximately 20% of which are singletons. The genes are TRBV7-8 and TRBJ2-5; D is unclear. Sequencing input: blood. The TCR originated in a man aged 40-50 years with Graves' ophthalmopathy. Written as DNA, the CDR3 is TGTGCCAGCAGCGAACTGGAGACCCAGTACTTC. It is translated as CASSELETQYF.